Listed here are 12 T cell receptor beta chains from one sample, sequenced in a study of human T cells and chemical hapten exposure. Time point of the sample: pre-sensitization, week 0. Treatment of the sample: therapeutic diphenylcyclopropenone sensitization with weekly scalp DPC. TCRdb redid the calling of the RACE reads with MiXCR, one entry per CDR3 protein. The sample has roughly 100,000 distinct CDR3 sequences; around 10% are singletons. The sequences come from whole blood, collected in connection with sensitization to the hapten diphenylcyclopropenone (DPC). These receptors were collected from a woman aged 50 to 65 with alopecia areata. Some clones in this sample may be carry-over from other donors' samples.

On this clonotype: Sequence at one end of the junction differs from germline and may be a read error. The chain employs TRBV19 and TRBJ1-5; possible D gene TRBD1, 6 bases. Germline-derived CDR1 and CDR2 are LNHDA and SQIVND (reference sequence). This CDR3 has 14 amino acids. Written as DNA, the CDR3 is TGTGCCTCTAGGAGGGTCCCAGGGGATCAACCCCAGCATTTT. Protein product: CASRRVPGDQPQHF.

This chain joins TRBV7-2 and TRBJ2-1; D gene ambiguous. V was trimmed by 4 bases and J by 4 bases, leaving 11 bases between them. This CDR3 region has 14 residues. Germline assignment: CDR1 SGHTA and CDR2 FQGNSA. The CDR3 reads CASSSGLFYNEQFF. The CDR3 DNA reads as TGTGCCAGCAGCTCCGGGCTTTTTTACAATGAGCAGTTCTTC.

The J gene is TRBJ2-1, the V gene TRBV6-2 or TRBV6-3; TRBD2 agrees at 10 bases. The CDR3 covers 15 residues. V was pared by 6 bases and J by 4 bases, with 6 bases of the junction left unmatched. Germline V gene data show CDR1 as MNHEY and CDR2 as SVGEGT. CDR3 in amino acids: CASSGLAAGYNEQFF. The DNA for the CDR3 is TGTGCCAGCAGCGGACTAGCGGCGGGTTACAATGAGCAGTTCTTC.

This CDR3 reads CASSPGLTDSTDTQYF. The CDR3 bases are TGCGCCAGCAGCCCGGGCTTGACAGATAGCACAGATACGCAGTATTTT. The rearrangement links TRBV5-1 to TRBJ2-3, with D perhaps matching TRBD1 (5 bases). The CDR3 length is 16 residues. Trimming removed 4 bases at V and 0 bases at J, with 15 bases between. The germline V gene has CDR1 SGHRS and CDR2 YFSETQ.

The chain has TRBV11-2 and TRBJ1-1; D is ambiguous. Germline V CDR1 and CDR2: SGHAT, FQNNGV. Trimming shortened V by 5 bases and J by 10 bases, and 11 bases separated the two germline ends. The CDR3 extends over 11 amino acids. CDR3: CASSRESAAFF. The CDR3 DNA is TGTGCCAGCAGCCGGGAGTCTGCAGCTTTCTTT. Full variable domain (remainder filled in from reference TRBV11-2 and TRBJ1-1): EAGVAQSPRYKIIEKRQSVAFWCNPISGHATLYWYQQILGQGPKLLIQFQNNGVVDDSQLPKDRFSAERLKGVDSTLKIQPAKLEDSAVYLCASSRESAAFFGQGTRLTVV.

The chain carries TRBV28 and TRBJ1-1; no clear D gene. The CDR3 loop spans 12 amino acids. Deletions cut 6 bases from V and 8 bases from J, with 13 bases between. Germline-derived CDR1 and CDR2 are MDHEN and SYDVKM. This CDR3 is CASSLTFTEAFF. The CDR3 DNA is TGTGCCAGCAGCCTCACTTTTACAGAAGCTTTCTTT.

This clonotype has at least ten counts. The genes are TRBV19 and TRBJ1-2, with D possibly TRBD1 on 5 matching bases. Germline V gene sequence: CDR1 LNHDA, CDR2 SQIVND (reference sequence). With 7 bases removed from V and 6 bases from J, the gap between germline ends came to 18 bases. This CDR3 spans 14 amino acids. CDR3 loop: CASTKDKFLHGYTF. CDR3 in DNA: TGTGCCAGTACTAAGGACAAATTTCTCCATGGCTACACCTTC. Looking up the rest from reference TRBV19 and TRBJ1-2 gives the full variable domain: DGGITQSPKYLFRKEGQNVTLSCEQNLNHDAMYWYRQDPGQGLRLIYYSQIVNDFQKGDIAEGYSVSREKKESFPLTVTSAQKNPTAFYLCASTKDKFLHGYTFGSGTRLTVV.

The chain uses TRBV10-3 and TRBJ2-7; D is ambiguous. Trimming left V 2 bases short and J 4 bases short, with 3 bases between. CDR3 size: 11 residues. The germline gives CDR1 ENHRY, CDR2 SYGVKD. DNA of the CDR3: TGTGCCATCAGTGAGCGATACGAGCAGTACTTC. Protein sequence: CAISERYEQYF.

The V and J genes are TRBV7-2 and TRBJ1-2; no firm D call. The germline V gene encodes CDR1 SGHTA and CDR2 FQGNSA. V lost 7 bases, J lost 2 bases, and 8 bases lay in between. The CDR3 loop spans 12 amino acids. This CDR3 reads CASTGVNYGYTF. CDR3 nucleotide sequence: TGTGCCAGCACCGGGGTCAACTATGGCTACACCTTC.

The chain recombines TRBV28 with TRBJ2-7; D possibly matches TRBD1 or TRBD2 (5 bases each). V dropped 3 bases and J dropped 5 bases, with 17 bases sitting between them. This CDR3 spans 15 amino acids. Germline V gene sequence: CDR1 MDHEN, CDR2 SYDVKM. Here the CDR3 reads CASSFAAARGNEQYF. The CDR3 DNA is TGTGCCAGCAGTTTTGCGGCGGCGAGGGGCAACGAGCAGTACTTC.

This clonotype was observed a few times. The rearrangement uses TRBV18 and TRBJ2-7; D call uncertain. The CDR3 runs to 13 residues. Germline CDR1 is KGHSH and CDR2 is LQKENI. V dropped 4 bases and J dropped 3 bases, with 10 bases sitting between them. The CDR3 DNA reads as TGTGCCAGCTCACATCCCCCCCGCTACGAGCAGTACTTC. Translated, it gives CASSHPPRYEQYF.

The genes are TRBV24-1 and TRBJ2-2; 10 bases map to TRBD2. CDR3 length: 18 amino acids. Trimming cost V 6 bases and J 5 bases; bases outside gene matches: 14. Germline CDR1 KGHDR, CDR2 SFDVKD. The CDR3 protein is CATSRETSGHYKTGELFF. The CDR3 bases are TGTGCCACCAGTCGTGAGACTAGCGGGCATTACAAGACCGGGGAGCTGTTTTTT.